These 21 T cell receptor beta chains were sequenced from one sample in a study of tumor and adjacent non-tumor tissue in lung cancer. The template was RNA from unsorted bulk tissue. TCRbeta libraries were built with three rounds of nested PCR, modified from ARM-PCR. MiXCR, run by TCRdb on the multiplex PCR reads, gives a single entry per CDR3 protein. The sample records roughly 140,000 distinct CDR3 sequences, around 67% being singletons. The sample comprised lung tumor tissue. All receptors derive from a man aged 55-75 years with small cell lung cancer.

This clonotype was recorded at least ten times. This chain uses TRBV20-1 with TRBJ2-3, with D tentatively TRBD2 (5 bases). Deletions cut 1 base from V and 5 bases from J, with 16 bases between. CDR1 and CDR2 (germline): DFQATT, SNEGSKA (reference sequence). This CDR3 is built from 15 residues. The CDR3: CSARGTSQVKDTQYF. Here the CDR3 DNA reads TGCAGTGCTAGAGGTACTAGTCAAGTGAAAGATACGCAGTATTTT.

This chain uses TRBV25-1 with TRBJ2-3; D gene unclear. The CDR3 length is 15 residues. CDR1 is MGHDK, CDR2 SYGVNS, per germline. V dropped 1 base and J dropped 1 base, with 9 bases sitting between them. CDR3: CASSELGVRTDTQYF. The CDR3, as DNA: TGTGCCAGCAGTGAATTGGGCGTCCGCACAGATACGCAGTATTTT.

As for this clonotype: Since no conserved phenylalanine or tryptophan closes the CDR3, a read error is the likely cause. The DNA is left out, because the CDR3 cannot be placed on it with certainty; the CDR3 is given as TCRdb lists it. This chain connects TRBV5-1 to TRBJ2-5; the table gives TRBD1 as D, unverified against the DNA. Germline V lookup: CDR1 SGHRS, CDR2 YFSETQ. Counting both end residues, the CDR3 totals 13 amino acids. This CDR3 reads CASSHGQQETQNY.

The CDR3 nucleotides are TGCAGTGCTACCCGGCTCGCAGGGCAAGAGACCCAGTACTTC. Its protein product is CSATRLAGQETQYF. The chain links TRBV20-1 to TRBJ2-5, with TRBD1 as a possible D gene (5 bases). The length of the CDR3 is 14 residues. Germline V lookup: CDR1 DFQATT, CDR2 SNEGSKA (reference sequence). Trimming cost V 4 bases and J 2 bases, with 14 bases left between them.

In regard to this clonotype: A much larger clone sits a single nucleotide away, making a read error possible. The V and J genes are TRBV5-4 and TRBJ2-7; the match to TRBD1 covers 9 bases. Germline CDR1 is SGHNT and CDR2 is YYREEE (reference sequence). The CDR3 is 13 residues long. The CDR3 region has the DNA TGTGCCAACAGCTTGGACAGGGGCTACGAGCAGTACTTC. As protein: CANSLDRGYEQYF. The whole variable domain, filled in from reference TRBV5-4 and TRBJ2-7, reads ETGVTQSPTHLIKTRGQQVTLRCSSQSGHNTVSWYQQALGQGPQFIFQYYREEENGRGNFPPRFSGLQFPNYSSELNVNALELDDSALYLCANSLDRGYEQYFGPGTRLTVT.

For this clonotype: The junction departs from the called germline gene at one end, perhaps through a read error. The chain combines TRBV11-2 with TRBJ1-2; 7 nucleotides align to TRBD1. Germline CDR1 SGHAT, CDR2 FQNNGV. The CDR3 consists of 15 residues. The chain's CDR3 is CASNLGQDPIYGYTF. The CDR3 DNA reads as TGTGCCAGCAACTTAGGACAGGACCCTATCTATGGCTACACCTTC.

The rearrangement links TRBV12-3 or TRBV12-4 to TRBJ1-2, with D hard to call. With 8 bases removed from V and 5 bases from J, the gap between germline ends came to 15 bases. This CDR3 spans 13 amino acids. The CDR3, as DNA: TGTGCCAGCGGCCCCGATCTGAGGTATGGCTACACCTTC. Translated, it gives CASGPDLRYGYTF.

The chain couples TRBV30 to TRBJ2-3; D is unresolved. V was trimmed by 0 bases and J by 8 bases, leaving 9 bases between them. The CDR3 consists of 12 residues. Per the germline V gene, CDR1 is GTSNPN and CDR2 is SVGIG (reference sequence). The CDR3 reads CAWSVDAATQYF. The CDR3 coding sequence is TGTGCCTGGAGTGTGGACGCAGCTACGCAGTATTTT.

A remark on this clonotype: One end of the junction fails to match germline, which may point to a read error. The CDR3 DNA reads as TGTGTCAGCAGCTCGCCTGAACGCGGGAGGCTCTGCGAGCAGTACTTC. It translates to CVSSSPERGRLCEQYF. The rearrangement joins TRBV11-3 to TRBJ2-7; 8 nucleotides agree with TRBD2. The CDR3 totals 16 residues. CDR1 is SGHNT and CDR2 is YENEEA in the germline V gene.

V gene TRBV11-2 combines with J gene TRBJ2-2; TRBD2 agrees at 7 bases. V lost 3 bases and J lost 5; bases outside the gene matches: 9. This CDR3 region has 16 residues. Germline assignment: CDR1 SGHAT and CDR2 FQNNGV. The CDR3 nucleotides are TGTGCCAGCAGCTTTAAACTAGCGCTACAGACCGGGGAGCTGTTTTTT. Translated: CASSFKLALQTGELFF.

The sample holds many counts of this clonotype. The chain has TRBV6-6 and TRBJ2-7, with D unresolved. Trimming removed 4 bases from V and 2 bases from J, with 18 bases in between. CDR1 and CDR2 from the germline V gene are MNHNY and SVGAGI (reference sequence). The CDR3 length is 16 residues. CDR3 nucleotide sequence: TGTGCCAGCAGTTCCCTGTGGGTCAGGAACACCTACGAGCAGTACTTC. It specifies CASSSLWVRNTYEQYF.

The table lists this clonotype with a few counts. The CDR3 reads CSASTTGNADTQYF. Here the CDR3 DNA reads TGCAGTGCTTCTACCACGGGGAACGCAGATACGCAGTATTTT. This chain connects TRBV20-1 to TRBJ2-3; D possibly corresponds to TRBD2 (5 bases). Germline assignment: CDR1 DFQATT and CDR2 SNEGSKA (reference sequence). V dropped 5 bases and J dropped 4 bases, with 16 bases sitting between them. There are 14 residues in the CDR3.

The J gene is TRBJ1-6, the V gene TRBV11-3; 9 nucleotides agree with TRBD1. The CDR3 extends over 20 amino acids. V shed 9 bases, J shed 11 bases, and the junction held 29 bases outside the gene matches. The germline CDR1 and CDR2 sequences are SGHNT and YENEEA. CDR3 region: CARSQHRDRVSTRTNPPLHF. The CDR3 DNA is TGTGCCAGGAGCCAGCATCGGGACAGGGTCTCCACTCGAACAAATCCACCCCTCCACTTT.

This clonotype was found a few times. The chain links TRBV2 to TRBJ1-2; D is undetermined. Germline V gene data show CDR1 as SNHLY and CDR2 as FYNNEI. This CDR3 comprises 12 residues. V lost 3 bases, J lost 9 bases, and 11 bases lay in between. Here the CDR3 reads CASSETSARYTF. The CDR3, as DNA: TGTGCCAGCAGTGAGACGTCAGCTCGCTACACCTTC.

This clonotype has only a few counts. The gene calls are TRBV4-2 and TRBJ2-3; 14 bases match TRBD2. The CDR3 contains 17 residues. The J segment lost 4 bases and the V segment lost 5 bases, leaving 8 bases of the junction unmatched. The germline CDR1 and CDR2 sequences are LGHNA and YNFKEQ. CDR3 in amino acids: CASSKGLAGAPADTQYF. Written as DNA, the CDR3 is TGTGCCAGCAGCAAGGGACTAGCGGGAGCCCCCGCAGATACGCAGTATTTT.

The chain joins TRBV5-5 to TRBJ2-1; D gene unclear. Germline values: CDR1 SGHKS, CDR2 YYEKEE (reference sequence). V was shortened by 4 bases and J by 13 bases, with 15 bases between the two germline ends. The CDR3 loop spans 12 amino acids. Here the CDR3 reads CASSPVGRSQFF. In DNA form, the CDR3 reads TGTGCCAGCAGCCCAGTGGGCAGAAGCCAGTTCTTC.

This clonotype occurred once. Sequence at one end of the junction differs from germline and may be a read error. The chain recombines TRBV11-2 with TRBJ2-1; D remains unclear. CDR1 is SGHAT and CDR2 is FQNNGV in the germline V gene. CDR3 length equals 11 residues. The chain's CDR3 is CPSSSVLQQFF. As DNA, the CDR3 is TGTCCCAGCAGCTCTGTACTCCAGCAGTTCTTC. Full variable domain (missing parts from reference TRBV11-2 and TRBJ2-1): EAGVAQSPRYKIIEKRQSVAFWCNPISGHATLYWYQQILGQGPKLLIQFQNNGVVDDSQLPKDRFSAERLKGVDSTLKIQPAKLEDSAVYLCPSSSVLQQFFGPGTRLTVL.

To note about this clonotype: This may arise from a read error, as a much more abundant clone is one base away. The chain employs TRBV20-1 and TRBJ1-4, with D unclear. Trimming removed 6 bases at V and 8 bases at J, with 16 bases between. CDR3 size: 13 residues. Germline V gives CDR1 DFQATT, CDR2 SNEGSKA (reference sequence). The CDR3 protein is CSAEWTKREKLFF. CDR3 bases: TGCAGTGCAGAATGGACTAAGAGGGAAAAACTGTTTTTT.

In this sample, this clonotype turned up once. The CDR3 nucleotides read TGCAATACTAGAGAACAAGAGACAGGGGGTTTTGAGCAGTTCTTC. This gives the protein CNTREQETGGFEQFF. The rearrangement joins TRBV20-1 to TRBJ2-1, with 9 bases fitting TRBD1. Germline CDR1 is DFQATT and CDR2 is SNEGSKA (reference sequence). The CDR3 spans 15 residues.

This clonotype appeared a single time. This clone may be a read error of a much larger clone one base away. V gene TRBV20-1 combines with J gene TRBJ2-1, with D possibly TRBD1 on 6 matching bases. The germline V gene has CDR1 DFQATT and CDR2 SNEGSKA (reference sequence). V was trimmed by 7 bases and J by 6 bases, leaving 19 bases between them. This CDR3 contains 14 residues. The CDR3 DNA follows: TGCAGTGTTCAAAAAATACAGGGTATCAATGAGCAGTTCTTC. Its translation is CSVQKIQGINEQFF.

This clonotype was seen a handful of times. Its ends do not fully match the called genes, so a read error is possible. This chain links TRBV11-2 with TRBJ2-1, with 12 nucleotides matching TRBD2. The germline V gene has CDR1 SGHAT and CDR2 FQNNGV. The length of the CDR3 is 15 residues. CDR3 sequence reads: CVSSFLAGGPAERFF. The CDR3 DNA reads as TGTGTCAGCAGCTTCCTAGCGGGAGGGCCGGCTGAGCGGTTCTTC.